The 25 T cell receptor beta chains listed next were all sequenced from one sample in a study of blood T cells in healthy people across ages. Alongside a J-beta primer mix, a sample-barcoded 5' primer served in a second PCR lasting about 7 to 12 cycles. Each CDR3 protein is one row after TCRdb ran MiXCR on the 5' RACE reads. The data hold roughly 800,000 distinct CDR3 sequences, with approximately 25% observed a single time. The same sample was also studied in work on T cells of mothers and their children.

The specimen sequenced was blood. The origin of the receptors is a boy aged 5-17 years in good health.

This clonotype has just a few counts. This chain links TRBV27 with TRBJ2-5, with 8 nucleotides matching TRBD2. Near its end, the DNA agrees better with TRBJ2-1, so the J call may be wrong. The germline gives CDR1 MNHEY, CDR2 SMNVEV (reference sequence). The CDR3 covers 15 residues. The CDR3 spells CASSRPGLVANEQFF. The CDR3 DNA reads as TGTGCCAGCAGTCGGCCGGGACTAGTAGCCAATGAGCAGTTCTTC.

The chain recombines TRBV9 with TRBJ2-7; D gene ambiguous. CDR3 length: 15 amino acids. The germline V and J ends were trimmed by 0 bases and 0 bases, with 10 bases remaining between them. Germline V gene data show CDR1 as SGDLS and CDR2 as YYNGEE. CDR3 in amino acids: CASSVEGGSSYEQYF. The CDR3, as DNA: TGTGCCAGCAGCGTAGAGGGCGGCAGCTCCTACGAGCAGTACTTC.

This clonotype has at least ten counts. The genes are TRBV7-9 and TRBJ2-4; 11 bases line up with TRBD2. The germline V gene has CDR1 SEHNR and CDR2 FQNEAQ (reference sequence). CDR3 length: 17 amino acids. Trimming took 6 bases from V and 1 from J; bases not matched to a gene: 8. CDR3 sequence reads: CASRDYSGGAAKNIQYF. The CDR3 nucleotides are TGTGCCAGCAGGGACTATAGCGGGGGGGCGGCCAAAAACATTCAGTACTTC.

This clonotype was found a few times. The chain uses TRBV20-1 and TRBJ2-5; no firm D call. Per germline, CDR1 DFQATT and CDR2 SNEGSKA (reference sequence). The V and J ends lost 1 base and 1 base respectively, with 7 bases between them. The CDR3 is 13 amino acids. CDR3 coding DNA: TGCAGTGCTAGAGCCCCTACCCAAGAGACCCAGTACTTC. Amino acids: CSARAPTQETQYF.

The chain combines TRBV12-3 or TRBV12-4 with TRBJ2-3; D may correspond to TRBD1 or TRBD2 (5 bases each). V shed 5 bases and J shed 4 bases, with 19 bases lying between them. The CDR3 runs to 16 residues. As DNA, the CDR3 is TGTGCCAGCAGTCCCCCCTATCTGGGGACCTCAGATACGCAGTATTTT. This translates into CASSPPYLGTSDTQYF.

The table lists this clonotype with a few counts. The chain's CDR3 is CASSGGLWGEQYF. CDR3 bases: TGCGCCAGCAGCGGGGGGCTTTGGGGCGAGCAGTACTTC. V usage is TRBV5-1 and J usage is TRBJ2-5; D may correspond to TRBD1 or TRBD2 (6 bases each). The DNA end lines up better with TRBJ2-7; the J call may be wrong. The germline V gene has CDR1 SGHRS and CDR2 YFSETQ. The CDR3 has 13 residues.

In its sample, this clonotype was seen a few times. The chain joins TRBV29-1 to TRBJ2-3; possible D gene TRBD1, 5 bases. From germline, CDR1 is SQVTM and CDR2 ANQGSEA. V was clipped by 7 bases and J by 4 bases, with 18 bases between them. This CDR3 comprises 14 residues. The CDR3 nucleotides read TGCAGCGCGCTCCAAGGGGATTTACCAGATACGCAGTATTTT. This gives the protein CSALQGDLPDTQYF.

This clonotype occurred a few times. The gene calls are TRBV14 and TRBJ1-3; tentatively, D is TRBD1 (6 bases). CDR1 SGHDN and CDR2 FVKESK come from the germline V gene. Trimming left V 6 bases short and J 0 bases short, with 12 bases between. This CDR3 comprises 15 residues. The CDR3: CASRPTGSSGNTIYF. The DNA for the CDR3 is TGTGCCAGCAGACCCACAGGGAGCTCTGGAAACACCATATATTTT.

The V gene is TRBV4-2, the J gene TRBJ2-1; the match to TRBD2 covers 10 bases. The junction had 5 bases not matched to a gene; V was cut back by 3 bases and J by 3 bases. The CDR3 sequence is 16 residues long. The germline V gene encodes CDR1 LGHNA and CDR2 YNFKEQ. The CDR3 loop is CASSHIGLADYNEQFF. The DNA for the CDR3 is TGTGCCAGCAGCCACATCGGACTAGCGGACTACAATGAGCAGTTCTTC.

This chain's CDR3 is CASSRGPAFSPEQYF. The CDR3 coding sequence is TGTGCCAGCAGTCGGGGGCCAGCTTTCAGTCCCGAGCAGTACTTC. The chain uses TRBV6-2 or TRBV6-3 and TRBJ2-7; D tentatively reads TRBD1 or TRBD2 (6 bases each). The CDR3 is made up of 15 amino acids. Trimming pared 5 bases from V and 6 bases from J, leaving 20 bases between. Germline CDR1 reads MNHEY; CDR2 reads SVGEGT.

In its sample, this clonotype was seen a few times. This chain links TRBV5-1 with TRBJ2-7, with 9 bases identical to TRBD2. V lost 5 bases and J lost 5; bases outside the gene matches: 8. The CDR3 sequence is 14 residues long. Germline CDR1 reads SGHRS; CDR2 reads YFSETQ. CDR3 protein: CASRSASGTNEQYF. The CDR3, as DNA: TGCGCCAGCAGGAGTGCTAGCGGGACTAACGAGCAGTACTTC.

This clonotype has only a few counts. J is TRBJ2-7 and V is TRBV20-1, with 7 positions matching TRBD1. CDR1 and CDR2 (germline): DFQATT, SNEGSKA (reference sequence). The CDR3 has 13 amino acids. V gave up 6 bases and J gave up 7 bases; unmatched junction bases: 12. The CDR3 here is CSARSTGFSEQYF. DNA of the CDR3: TGCAGTGCCCGCTCGACAGGGTTTTCAGAGCAGTACTTC.

CDR3 nucleotide sequence: TGTGCCAGCACGACCCCCGGGGAGGGAAACTACGAGCAGTACTTC. Protein sequence: CASTTPGEGNYEQYF. V gene TRBV5-6 combines with J gene TRBJ2-7; 7 bases match TRBD2. The CDR3 consists of 15 residues. Germline V gene sequence: CDR1 SGHDT, CDR2 YYEEEE. V was pared by 6 bases and J by 3 bases, with 12 bases of the junction left unmatched.

Comments on this clonotype: At one end the junction does not follow the germline gene, possibly because of a read error. This rearrangement joins TRBV29-1 to TRBJ2-5, with a possible D match to TRBD2 (5 bases). Germline CDR1 SQVTM, CDR2 ANQGSEA. There are 12 residues in the CDR3. For the CDR3, the DNA is TGCGGCGTTGGGGAGTACCAAGAGACCCAGTACTTC. It yields the protein CGVGEYQETQYF. Using reference TRBV29-1 and TRBJ2-5 for the parts outside the CDR3, the full variable domain is SAVISQKPSRDICQRGTSLTIQCQVDSQVTMMFWYRQQPGQSLTLIATANQGSEATYESGFVIDKFPISRPNLTFSTLTVSNMSPEDSSIYLCGVGEYQETQYFGPGTRLLVL.

A few counts support this clonotype. This sequence joins TRBV11-1 and TRBJ1-2; D is unresolved. CDR3 size: 13 residues. The V end was cut by 4 bases, the J end by 4 bases, with 10 bases between. Per germline, CDR1 SGHAT and CDR2 FQDESV (reference sequence). CDR3 loop: CASSSDEGYGYTF. The CDR3 DNA reads as TGTGCCAGCAGCTCCGACGAGGGCTATGGCTACACCTTC.

The CDR3 DNA reads as TGCAGCGTTGAAGTTCCAGGGGAAGTGTGGACCCAGTACTTC. Its translation is CSVEVPGEVWTQYF. The chain has TRBV29-1 and TRBJ2-5, with D possibly being TRBD1 (6 bases). Germline loops: CDR1 SQVTM, CDR2 ANQGSEA. The CDR3 runs 14 residues. Trimming stripped 1 base from V and 7 bases from J, with 16 bases between.

On this clonotype: The junction shows a germline mismatch at one end, possibly a read error. This chain connects TRBV7-7 to TRBJ2-5; 9 nucleotides agree with TRBD1. The DNA matches TRBJ2-1 better at its end, which makes the J call doubtful. The germline V gene encodes CDR1 SSHAT and CDR2 FNYEAQ (reference sequence). The CDR3 is 13 residues long. The CDR3 DNA sequence: TGTGCTAGCAGCCAGGACAGGGGTCACGAGCAGTTCTTC. This encodes CASSQDRGHEQFF.

Ten or more counts support this clonotype. This chain connects TRBV20-1 to TRBJ1-4, with 7 positions matching TRBD1. In germline, CDR1 is DFQATT, CDR2 SNEGSKA (reference sequence). CDR3 length: 16 residues. The V gene end was trimmed by 3 bases and the J gene end by 4 bases; junction bases not matched to a gene: 11. The DNA for the CDR3 is TGCAGTGCTAGGGGGAACAGGGGAAGTGATAATGAAAAACTGTTTTTT. Translated: CSARGNRGSDNEKLFF.

This clonotype was found a few times. The chain has TRBV11-2 and TRBJ2-2; 10 positions match TRBD1. This CDR3 region has 18 residues. J gave up 3 bases and V 1 base, and 8 bases lay outside the gene matches. The germline CDR1 and CDR2 sequences are SGHAT and FQNNGV. CDR3 protein: CASSLVLTGTGDTGELFF. CDR3 DNA sequence: TGTGCCAGCAGCTTAGTCCTTACCGGGACAGGGGACACCGGGGAGCTGTTTTTT.

This clonotype was seen a few times. The rearrangement joins TRBV30 to TRBJ2-7; D possibly corresponds to TRBD2 (6 bases). The V end lost 5 bases, the J end lost 4 bases, and 18 bases lay between the germline ends. Germline V gene lookup returns CDR1 GTSNPN and CDR2 SVGIG (reference sequence). The CDR3 totals 14 residues. CDR3: CAWGFGGPKYEQYF. Written as DNA, the CDR3 is TGTGCCTGGGGCTTTGGAGGGCCCAAATACGAGCAGTACTTC.

This sequence joins TRBV6-5 and TRBJ2-3, with D perhaps TRBD2 (5 bases). This CDR3 spans 14 amino acids. Between the trimmed V and J ends, which lost 2 bases and 0 bases, there was a span of 6 bases. Germline V gives CDR1 MNHEY, CDR2 SVGAGI. For the CDR3, the DNA is TGTGCCAGCAGTTACCGACTAAGCACAGATACGCAGTATTTT. Its translation is CASSYRLSTDTQYF.

This clonotype was found many times. For the CDR3, the DNA is TGTGCCAGCAGCCCTAGAGGAACGGGGGCCCGGCAGTTCTTC. As protein: CASSPRGTGARQFF. This chain links TRBV7-2 with TRBJ2-1; the D gene could be TRBD1 or TRBD2 (6 bases each). Deletions cut 5 bases from V and 12 bases from J, with 20 bases between. Germline V gene data show CDR1 as SGHTA and CDR2 as FQGNSA. The CDR3 loop spans 14 amino acids.

The table lists this clonotype with a few counts. V and J are TRBV21-1 and TRBJ2-2; TRBD2 is taken as the D call from the table, unchecked against the DNA. TRBV21-1 is an annotated pseudogene. The CDR3 contains 18 residues. DNA for the CDR3: TGTGCCAGCAGCACCAGGACTAGCGGGAGACCGAACACCGGGGAGCTGTTTTTT. Protein product: CASSTRTSGRPNTGELFF.

The rearrangement links TRBV7-3 to TRBJ1-2, with 9 bases fitting TRBD1. J lost 6 bases, V lost 1 base, and 15 bases had no gene match. The CDR3 consists of 18 residues. The V gene's germline CDR1 is SGHTA and CDR2 FQGTGA. In DNA, the CDR3 is TGTGCCAGCAGCTTAAATTCGGCGGGCGACAGGGGGATGGATGGCTACACCTTC. Its protein is CASSLNSAGDRGMDGYTF.

This clonotype came up a few times. The germline gene is not matched at one end of the junction; a read error may be the cause. This sequence joins TRBV19 and TRBJ2-1; 7 positions match TRBD1. This CDR3 is built from 17 residues. From germline, CDR1 is LNHDA and CDR2 SQIVND (reference sequence). The CDR3 bases are TGTGCCAGTAGTCTAGGACAGGAGTACTCTGCCTACAATGAGCGGTTCTTC. As protein: CASSLGQEYSAYNERFF.